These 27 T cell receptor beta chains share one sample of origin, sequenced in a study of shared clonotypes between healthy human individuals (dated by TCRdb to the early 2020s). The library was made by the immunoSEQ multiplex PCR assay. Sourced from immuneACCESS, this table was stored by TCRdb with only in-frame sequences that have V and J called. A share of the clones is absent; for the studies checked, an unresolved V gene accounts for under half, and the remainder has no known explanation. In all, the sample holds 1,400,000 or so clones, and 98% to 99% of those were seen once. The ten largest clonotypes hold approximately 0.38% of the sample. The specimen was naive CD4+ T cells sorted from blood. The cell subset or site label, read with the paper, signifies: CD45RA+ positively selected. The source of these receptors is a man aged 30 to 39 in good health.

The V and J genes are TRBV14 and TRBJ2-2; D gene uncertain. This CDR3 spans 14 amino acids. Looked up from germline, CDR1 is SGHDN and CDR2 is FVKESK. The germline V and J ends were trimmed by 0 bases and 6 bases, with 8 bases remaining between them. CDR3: CASSQDVLAGELFF. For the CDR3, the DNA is TGTGCCAGCAGCCAAGATGTTTTGGCCGGGGAGCTGTTTTTT.

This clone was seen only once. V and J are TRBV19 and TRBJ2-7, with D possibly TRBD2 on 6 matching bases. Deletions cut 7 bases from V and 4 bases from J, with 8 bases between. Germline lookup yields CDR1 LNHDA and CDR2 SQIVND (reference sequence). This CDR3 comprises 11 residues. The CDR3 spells CASTRGYEQYF. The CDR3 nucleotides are TGTGCCAGTACGCGGGGATACGAGCAGTACTTC.

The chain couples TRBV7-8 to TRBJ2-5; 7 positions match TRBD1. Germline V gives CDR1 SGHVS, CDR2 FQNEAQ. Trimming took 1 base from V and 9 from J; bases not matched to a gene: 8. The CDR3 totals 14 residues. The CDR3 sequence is CASSLGRGYFPQYF. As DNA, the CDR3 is TGTGCCAGCAGCTTAGGCAGGGGGTACTTCCCCCAGTACTTC.

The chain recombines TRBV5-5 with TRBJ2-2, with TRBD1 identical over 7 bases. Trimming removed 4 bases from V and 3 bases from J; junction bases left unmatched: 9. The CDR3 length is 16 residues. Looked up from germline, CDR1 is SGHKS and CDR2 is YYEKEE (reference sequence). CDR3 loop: CASSPQRTGDTGELFF. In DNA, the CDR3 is TGTGCCAGCAGCCCCCAAAGGACAGGCGACACCGGGGAGCTGTTTTTT.

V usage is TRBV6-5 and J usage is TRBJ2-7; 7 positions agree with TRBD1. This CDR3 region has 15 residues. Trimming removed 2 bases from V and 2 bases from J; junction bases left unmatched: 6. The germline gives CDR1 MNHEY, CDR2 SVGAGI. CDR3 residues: CASSYHTGDTYEQYF. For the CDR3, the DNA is TGTGCCAGCAGTTACCATACAGGGGACACCTACGAGCAGTACTTC.

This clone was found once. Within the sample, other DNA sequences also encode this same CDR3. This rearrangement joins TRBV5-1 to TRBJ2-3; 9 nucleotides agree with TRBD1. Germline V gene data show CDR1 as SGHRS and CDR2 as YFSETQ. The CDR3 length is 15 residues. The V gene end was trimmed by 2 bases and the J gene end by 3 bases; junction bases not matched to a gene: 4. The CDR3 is CASSLGQGPTDTQYF. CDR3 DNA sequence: TGCGCCAGCAGCTTAGGACAGGGGCCAACAGATACGCAGTATTTT.

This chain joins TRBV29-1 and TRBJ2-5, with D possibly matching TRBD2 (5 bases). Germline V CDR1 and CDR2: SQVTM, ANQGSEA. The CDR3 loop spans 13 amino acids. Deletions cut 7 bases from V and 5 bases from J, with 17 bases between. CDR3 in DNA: TGCAGCGCCGGCGGGCAGTCCGGGGAGACCCAGTACTTC. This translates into CSAGGQSGETQYF.

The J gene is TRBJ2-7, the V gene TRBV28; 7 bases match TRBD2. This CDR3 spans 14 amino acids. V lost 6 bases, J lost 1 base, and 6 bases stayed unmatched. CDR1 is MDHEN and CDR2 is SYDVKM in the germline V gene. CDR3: CASSRAGSSYEQYF. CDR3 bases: TGTGCCAGCAGCCGAGCGGGATCGTCCTACGAGCAGTACTTC.

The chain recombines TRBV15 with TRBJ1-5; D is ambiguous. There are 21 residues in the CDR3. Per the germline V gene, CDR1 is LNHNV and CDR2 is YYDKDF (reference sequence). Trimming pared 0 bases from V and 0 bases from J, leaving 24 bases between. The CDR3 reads CATSRDQSIDRLVYSNQPQHF. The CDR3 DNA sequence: TGTGCCACCAGCAGAGATCAAAGTATAGACCGACTAGTCTATAGCAATCAGCCCCAGCATTTT.

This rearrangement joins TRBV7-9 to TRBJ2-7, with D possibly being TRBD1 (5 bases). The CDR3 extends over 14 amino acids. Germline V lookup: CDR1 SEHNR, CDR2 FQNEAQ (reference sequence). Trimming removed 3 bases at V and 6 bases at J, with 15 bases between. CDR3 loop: CASSFEGVLREQYF. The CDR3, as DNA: TGTGCCAGCAGCTTTGAAGGGGTATTGCGCGAGCAGTACTTC.

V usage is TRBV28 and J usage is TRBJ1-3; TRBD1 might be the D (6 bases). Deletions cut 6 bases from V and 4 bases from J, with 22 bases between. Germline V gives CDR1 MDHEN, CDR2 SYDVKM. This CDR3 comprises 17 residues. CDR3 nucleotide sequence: TGTGCCAGCAGACACCAACAGGGATCGAGGCGAGGAAACACCATATATTTT. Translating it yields CASRHQQGSRRGNTIYF.

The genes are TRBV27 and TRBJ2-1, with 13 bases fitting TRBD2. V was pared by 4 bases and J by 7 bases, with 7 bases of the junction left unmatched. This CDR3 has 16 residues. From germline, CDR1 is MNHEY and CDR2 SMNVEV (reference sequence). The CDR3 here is CASSSRTSGSVNEQFF. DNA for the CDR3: TGTGCCAGCAGTTCCCGGACTAGCGGGAGTGTAAATGAGCAGTTCTTC.

CDR3 loop: CASSLVSVSLGTQYF. The CDR3 coding sequence is TGTGCCAGCAGCTTAGTGTCTGTTAGCCTGGGTACGCAGTATTTT. The gene calls are TRBV7-2 and TRBJ2-3; D is unclear. The V end was cut by 1 base, the J end by 8 bases, with 16 bases between. The CDR3 has 15 amino acids. Germline V CDR1 and CDR2: SGHTA, FQGNSA.

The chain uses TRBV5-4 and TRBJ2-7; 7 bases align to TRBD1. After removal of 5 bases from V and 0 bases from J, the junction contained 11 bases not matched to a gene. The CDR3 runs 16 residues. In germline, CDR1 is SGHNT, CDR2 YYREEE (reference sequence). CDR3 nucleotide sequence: TGTGCCAGCAGACCCAGACAGGGCCTAAACTCCTACGAGCAGTACTTC. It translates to CASRPRQGLNSYEQYF.

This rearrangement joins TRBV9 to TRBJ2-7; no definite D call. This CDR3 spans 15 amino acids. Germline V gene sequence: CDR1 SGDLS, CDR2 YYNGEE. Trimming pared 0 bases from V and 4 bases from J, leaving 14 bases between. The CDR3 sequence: CASSVGGTWGYEQYF. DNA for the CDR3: TGTGCCAGCAGCGTAGGGGGAACGTGGGGTTACGAGCAGTACTTC.

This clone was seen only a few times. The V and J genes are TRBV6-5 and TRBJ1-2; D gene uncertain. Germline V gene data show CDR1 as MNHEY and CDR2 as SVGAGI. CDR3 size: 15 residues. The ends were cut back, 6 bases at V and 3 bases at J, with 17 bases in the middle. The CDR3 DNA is TGTGCCAGCAGACCGACTCATTCCCAGTACTATGGCTACACCTTC. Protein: CASRPTHSQYYGYTF.

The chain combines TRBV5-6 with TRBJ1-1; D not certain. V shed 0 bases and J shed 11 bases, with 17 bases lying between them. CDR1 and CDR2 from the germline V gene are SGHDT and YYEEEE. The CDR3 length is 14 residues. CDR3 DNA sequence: TGTGCCAGCAGCTTGGTCCTGGAGGGTTCGTCGGCTTTCTTT. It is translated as CASSLVLEGSSAFF.

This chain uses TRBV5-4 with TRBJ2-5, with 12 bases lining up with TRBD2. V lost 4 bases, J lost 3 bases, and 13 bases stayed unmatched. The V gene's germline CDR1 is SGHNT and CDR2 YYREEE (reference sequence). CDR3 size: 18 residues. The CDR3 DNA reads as TGTGCCAGCAGCCCCGTTACTAGCGGGAGGTTCGGAAAAGAGACCCAGTACTTC. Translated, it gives CASSPVTSGRFGKETQYF.

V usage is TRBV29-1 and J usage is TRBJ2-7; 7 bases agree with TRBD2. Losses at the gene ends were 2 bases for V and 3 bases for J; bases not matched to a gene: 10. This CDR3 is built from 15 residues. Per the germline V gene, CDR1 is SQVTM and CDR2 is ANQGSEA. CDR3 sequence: CSVESAAGEFYEQYF. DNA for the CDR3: TGCAGCGTTGAAAGCGCTGCGGGAGAATTCTACGAGCAGTACTTC.

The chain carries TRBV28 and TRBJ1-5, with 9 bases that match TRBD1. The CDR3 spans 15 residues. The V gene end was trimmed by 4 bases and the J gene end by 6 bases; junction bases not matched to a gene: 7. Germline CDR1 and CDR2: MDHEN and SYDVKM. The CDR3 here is CASSWGDRAGQPQHF. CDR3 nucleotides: TGTGCCAGCAGTTGGGGGGACAGGGCGGGTCAGCCCCAGCATTTT.

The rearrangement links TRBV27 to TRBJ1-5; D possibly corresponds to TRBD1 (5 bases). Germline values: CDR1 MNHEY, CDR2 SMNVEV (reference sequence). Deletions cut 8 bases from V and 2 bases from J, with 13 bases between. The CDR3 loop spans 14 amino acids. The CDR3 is CASSGRLRNQPQHF. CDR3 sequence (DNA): TGTGCCAGCTCGGGGCGACTACGCAATCAGCCCCAGCATTTT.

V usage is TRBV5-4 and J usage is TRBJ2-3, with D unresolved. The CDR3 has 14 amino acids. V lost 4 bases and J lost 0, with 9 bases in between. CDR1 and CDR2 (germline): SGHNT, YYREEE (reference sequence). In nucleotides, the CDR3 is TGTGCCAGCAGCCAGACCGGTAGCACAGATACGCAGTATTTT. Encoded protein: CASSQTGSTDTQYF.

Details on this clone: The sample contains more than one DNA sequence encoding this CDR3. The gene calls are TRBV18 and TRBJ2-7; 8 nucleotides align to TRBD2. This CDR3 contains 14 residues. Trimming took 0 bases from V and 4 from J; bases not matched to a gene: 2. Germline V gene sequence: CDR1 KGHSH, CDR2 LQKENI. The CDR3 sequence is CASSPPTGGYEQYF. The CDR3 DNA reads TGTGCCAGCTCACCACCAACGGGAGGGTACGAGCAGTACTTC.

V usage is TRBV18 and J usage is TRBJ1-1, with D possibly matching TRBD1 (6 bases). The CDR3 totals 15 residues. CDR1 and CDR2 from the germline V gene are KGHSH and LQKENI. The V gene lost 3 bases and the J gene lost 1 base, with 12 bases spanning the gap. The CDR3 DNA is TGTGCCAGCTCACCTGTCGGACAGTGGAACACTGAAGCTTTCTTT. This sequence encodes CASSPVGQWNTEAFF.

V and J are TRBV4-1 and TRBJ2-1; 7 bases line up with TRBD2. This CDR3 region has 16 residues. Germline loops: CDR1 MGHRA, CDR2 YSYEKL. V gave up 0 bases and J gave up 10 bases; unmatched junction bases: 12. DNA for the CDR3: TGCGCCAGCAGCCAAGATTTTCGGCCGGGGGGTCTGGAGCAGTTCTTC. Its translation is CASSQDFRPGGLEQFF.

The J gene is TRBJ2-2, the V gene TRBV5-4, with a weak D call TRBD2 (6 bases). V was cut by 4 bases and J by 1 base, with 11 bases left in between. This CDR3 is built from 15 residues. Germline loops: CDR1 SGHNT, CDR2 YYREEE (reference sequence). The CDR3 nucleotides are TGTGCCAGCAGCCGAATGGGGGGGAACACCGGGGAGCTGTTTTTT. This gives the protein CASSRMGGNTGELFF.

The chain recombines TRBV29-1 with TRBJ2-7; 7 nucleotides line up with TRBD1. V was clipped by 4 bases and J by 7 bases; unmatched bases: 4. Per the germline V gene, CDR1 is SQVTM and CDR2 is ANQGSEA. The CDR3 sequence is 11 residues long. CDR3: CSVAARGEQYF. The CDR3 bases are TGCAGCGTTGCCGCCAGGGGGGAGCAGTACTTC.